A selection of T cell receptor beta chains follows, all from one sample in a study of T cell repertoires in cytomegalovirus infection. TCRdb reprocessed the reads with MiXCR, giving one entry per CDR3 protein. The repertoire holds about 920,000 distinct CDR3 sequences, with roughly 30% as singletons. Their recognized antigens are unknown. The specimen comprised cultured CD8+ T cells from PBMCs, sampled from culture after CMV antigen stimulation. The receptors were sampled from a human donor in good health (CMV status not recorded). Some clones in this sample may be carry-over from other donors' samples. The CDR3 runs from the conserved cysteine through the conserved F or W. A D gene is named only where the DNA matches it firmly. For some rows the clone size is stated as once, few or many, or as a class when expanded; others skip it.

d_call | j_call | v_call | clone_size | cdr3_aa | cdr3_nt
NA | TRBJ2-7 | TRBV20-1 | NA | CSAQGTLSVYEQYF | TGCAGTGCTCAAGGAACCCTTTCCGTCTACGAGCAGTACTTC
NA | TRBJ1-1 | TRBV27 | NA | CASSFLGQGRTEAFF | TGTGCCAGCAGTTTTTTGGGACAAGGGCGAACTGAAGCTTTCTTT
NA | TRBJ2-1 | TRBV6-2/TRBV6-3 | few | CASSYSGGQREQFF | TGTGCCAGCAGTTACTCCGGGGGGCAACGGGAGCAGTTCTTC
NA | TRBJ1-1 | TRBV4-1 | NA | CASSQDGARYTEAFF | TGCGCCAGCAGCCAAGACGGGGCGCGGTACACTGAAGCTTTCTTT
TRBD2 | TRBJ2-1 | TRBV7-6 | few | CASSPTPSSGLSYNEQFF | TGTGCCAGCAGCCCTACCCCTTCTAGCGGGCTTTCCTACAATGAGCAGTTCTTC
TRBD1 | TRBJ2-1 | TRBV20-1 | NA | CSASRRGQGSYNEQFF | TGCAGTGCTAGCCGCCGTGGACAGGGATCCTACAATGAGCAGTTCTTC
NA | TRBJ2-3 | TRBV12-3/TRBV12-4 | few | CASSFRVGTDTQYF | TGTGCCAGCAGTTTTAGGGTCGGCACAGATACGCAGTATTTT
NA | TRBJ2-3 | TRBV9 | NA | CASSPSDNTDTQYF | TGTGCCAGCAGCCCCTCGGACAACACAGATACGCAGTATTTT
TRBD1 | TRBJ2-2 | TRBV7-9 | NA | CASTWTGVTVGELFF | TGTGCCAGCACCTGGACAGGGGTCACGGTCGGGGAGCTGTTTTTT
NA | TRBJ1-1 | TRBV27 | NA | CASKPGASNTEAFF | TGTGCCAGCAAACCCGGGGCTTCGAACACTGAAGCTTTCTTT
NA | TRBJ1-2 | TRBV10-3 | few | CAISRGGPPNYGYTF | TGTGCCATCAGTCGAGGGGGACCTCCTAACTATGGCTACACCTTC
TRBD1 | TRBJ2-5 | TRBV7-7 | few | CASSSTGTGDETQYF | TGTGCTAGCAGCTCTACCGGGACAGGGGACGAGACCCAGTACTTC
NA | TRBJ1-5 | TRBV28 | few | CASSFSGEARNQPQHF | TGTGCCAGCAGTTTCTCAGGGGAGGCTCGCAATCAGCCCCAGCATTTT
TRBD2 | TRBJ2-3 | TRBV11-2 | NA | CASSSGSGASDTQYF | TGTGCCAGCAGCTCGGGGAGCGGGGCCTCAGATACGCAGTATTTT
NA | TRBJ1-1 | TRBV4-2 | few | CASSQGYKWQMNTEAFF | TGTGCCAGCAGCCAAGGGTATAAATGGCAGATGAACACTGAAGCTTTCTTT
NA | TRBJ2-2 | TRBV12-3/TRBV12-4 | NA | CASTHGPITGELFF | TGTGCCAGCACCCACGGGCCTATAACCGGGGAGCTGTTTTTT
NA | TRBJ1-2 | TRBV5-6 | many | CASSWFSTDHYGYTF | TGTGCCAGCAGCTGGTTTTCGACAGACCACTATGGCTACACCTTC
NA | TRBJ2-5 | TRBV9 | NA | CASSPSRGKGALETQYF | TGTGCCAGCAGCCCCTCCCGGGGGAAGGGGGCGTTGGAGACCCAGTACTTC
NA | TRBJ1-1 | TRBV12-3/TRBV12-4 | few | CASSLAGLEFEAFF | TGTGCCAGCAGTTTAGCAGGGTTGGAGTTTGAAGCTTTCTTT
NA | TRBJ1-1 | TRBV7-6 | few | CASSPQASLNTEAFF | TGTGCCAGCAGCCCTCAGGCCAGCCTGAACACTGAAGCTTTCTTT
TRBD1 | TRBJ1-5 | TRBV7-2 | many | CASSLGGDRALYSNQPQHF | TGTGCCAGCAGCTTAGGTGGGGACAGGGCCCTTTATAGCAATCAGCCCCAGCATTTT
TRBD2 | TRBJ2-1 | TRBV27 | NA | CASSEGLAVNNEQFF | TGTGCCAGCAGTGAGGGACTAGCGGTAAACAATGAGCAGTTCTTC
NA | TRBJ2-2 | TRBV12-3/TRBV12-4 | many | CASSPYRVFNTGELFF | TGTGCCAGCAGTCCCTACAGGGTCTTCAACACCGGGGAGCTGTTTTTT
TRBD2 | TRBJ2-1 | TRBV7-8 | medium-sized | CASSLTSGAGHEQFF | TGTGCCAGCAGCCTAACTAGCGGGGCTGGCCATGAGCAGTTCTTC
NA | TRBJ2-6 | TRBV18 | few | CASSPEGAGANVLTF | TGTGCCAGCTCACCAGAAGGGGCTGGGGCCAACGTCCTGACTTTC
NA | TRBJ2-1 | TRBV2 | NA | CASQGNYYEQFF | TGTGCCAGCCAAGGAAACTATTATGAGCAGTTCTTC
NA | TRBJ1-2 | TRBV7-8 | many | CASSLGSQGGYGYTF | TGTGCCAGCAGCTTAGGTTCACAGGGAGGGTATGGCTACACCTTC
TRBD1 | TRBJ1-1 | TRBV5-1 | NA | CASSLGKGTANTEAFF | TGCGCCAGCAGCTTGGGGAAAGGGACAGCGAACACTGAAGCTTTCTTT
NA | TRBJ2-3 | TRBV12-3/TRBV12-4 | NA | CASRSSSRSGVRTDTQYF | TGTGCCAGCAGATCATCGTCTCGGTCCGGGGTAAGGACAGATACGCAGTATTTT
NA | TRBJ1-5 | TRBV4-1 | few | CASSQDMAGLLDSNQPQHF | TGCGCCAGCAGCCAAGATATGGCAGGGCTCCTCGATAGCAATCAGCCCCAGCATTTT
NA | TRBJ1-4 | TRBV12-3/TRBV12-4 | few | CASSSAREGPYEKLFF | TGTGCCAGCAGTTCGGCCCGGGAAGGCCCCTATGAAAAACTGTTTTTT
TRBD1 | TRBJ1-2 | TRBV6-5 | NA | CASSYSPGQHTYGYTF | TGTGCCAGCAGTTACTCGCCGGGACAGCACACCTATGGCTACACCTTC
TRBD1 | TRBJ2-7 | TRBV15 | NA | CATSRVRDRSYEQYF | TGTGCCACCAGCAGAGTGAGGGACAGATCCTACGAGCAGTACTTC
NA | TRBJ1-1 | TRBV7-2 | NA | CASSSPFRLRDQEAFF | TGTGCCAGCAGCTCACCTTTTAGGCTCAGGGACCAGGAAGCTTTCTTT
NA | TRBJ1-5 | TRBV4-3 | few | CASSQDRGWGNQPQHF | TGCGCCAGCAGCCAAGACCGAGGGTGGGGCAATCAGCCCCAGCATTTT
NA | TRBJ1-4 | TRBV7-9 | NA | CASSFSPDEKLFF | TGTGCCAGCAGCTTCAGTCCAGATGAAAAACTGTTTTTT
NA | TRBJ2-2 | TRBV7-6 | many | CASSLGQAGELFF | TGTGCCAGCAGCTTGGGACAAGCCGGGGAGCTGTTTTTT
TRBD1 | TRBJ2-4 | TRBV27 | once | CASSEKQGAENIQYF | TGTGCCAGCAGTGAAAAACAGGGGGCTGAAAACATTCAGTACTTC
NA | TRBJ2-7 | TRBV5-5 | NA | CASSLGVVAWEQYF | TGTGCCAGCAGCTTGGGAGTAGTGGCGTGGGAGCAGTACTTC
NA | TRBJ2-1 | TRBV10-3 | NA | CAISESRKVAINEQFF | TGTGCCATCAGTGAGTCGAGGAAGGTAGCCATCAATGAGCAGTTCTTC
NA | TRBJ1-5 | TRBV27 | NA | CASTRGVNQPQHF | TGTGCCAGCACCCGAGGGGTAAATCAGCCCCAGCATTTT
TRBD1 | TRBJ2-7 | TRBV10-3 | NA | CAISEVGTAYEQYF | TGTGCCATCAGTGAGGTGGGGACAGCCTACGAGCAGTACTTC
TRBD1 | TRBJ2-7 | TRBV4-1 | few | CASSQARQGLSYEQYF | TGCGCCAGCAGCCAGGCCCGACAGGGGTTATCCTACGAGCAGTACTTC
TRBD1 | TRBJ1-2 | TRBV11-2 | NA | CASSLKGQLNYGYTF | TGTGCCAGCAGCTTAAAGGGACAGCTTAACTATGGCTACACCTTC
NA | TRBJ1-5 | TRBV9 | NA | CASSPSWRQPQHF | TGTGCCAGCAGCCCCTCCTGGCGTCAGCCCCAGCATTTT
NA | TRBJ2-1 | TRBV6-6 | few | CASSYSKEGDGGHEQFF | TGTGCCAGCAGTTACTCGAAAGAAGGGGACGGCGGACATGAGCAGTTCTTC
TRBD2 | TRBJ2-1 | TRBV27 | NA | CASSLTGGGINEQFF | TGTGCCAGCAGTTTAACCGGGGGGGGGATCAATGAGCAGTTCTTC
TRBD2 | TRBJ2-7 | TRBV2 | NA | CASSEAPAGGSYEQYF | TGTGCCAGCAGTGAAGCGCCAGCGGGGGGATCCTACGAGCAGTACTTC